One and the same sample provided the 29 T cell receptor beta chains below, sequenced in a study of blood T cell repertoires in COVID-19. Generated by immunoSEQ multiplex PCR, the TCRdb table keeps only in-frame clones and is missing some. The data show some 210,000 clones, approximately 80% seen once. Sequencing was performed on PBMCs or T cells enriched from blood (not recorded which). The receptors stem from a man aged 25-40 years with acute COVID-19.

The genes are TRBV11-2 and TRBJ1-2, with D possibly being TRBD1 (6 bases). The CDR3 sequence is 15 residues long. V was clipped by 5 bases and J by 4 bases, with 17 bases between them. The germline CDR1 and CDR2 sequences are SGHAT and FQNNGV. This CDR3 reads CASSPRDAGVYGYTF. The CDR3 DNA reads TGTGCCAGCAGCCCCCGCGATGCAGGGGTCTATGGCTACACCTTC.

The V call is TRBV6-1, the J call TRBJ1-2; 9 bases are shared with TRBD1. Germline CDR1 reads MNHNS; CDR2 reads SASEGT. This CDR3 is 14 amino acids long. V dropped 6 bases and J dropped 4; count of bases not matched to a gene: 6. CDR3 region: CASRSPQGAYGYTF. The CDR3 DNA follows: TGTGCCAGCAGATCGCCACAGGGGGCCTATGGCTACACCTTC.

The genes are TRBV21-1 and TRBJ1-1. TRBV21-1 represents a pseudogene. The CDR3 consists of 15 residues. CDR3 nucleotide sequence: TGTGCCAGCAGCAAAGAAAGCCGGAGGAACACTGAAGCTTTCTTT. It translates to CASSKESRRNTEAFF.

The rearrangement uses TRBV6-2 or TRBV6-3 and TRBJ2-5; 7 bases are a match to TRBD1. CDR3 length equals 19 residues. V shed 5 bases, J shed 1 base, and the junction held 19 bases outside the gene matches. Germline V CDR1 and CDR2: MNHEY, SVGEGT. Here the CDR3 reads CASSTSGTVPTGLQETQYF. The CDR3 DNA sequence: TGTGCCAGCAGTACCTCCGGGACAGTCCCAACAGGGCTCCAAGAGACCCAGTACTTC.

The chain carries TRBV29-1 and TRBJ1-5; D is uncertain. Germline V CDR1 and CDR2: SQVTM, ANQGSEA. V gave up 5 bases and J gave up 5 bases, with 10 bases separating them. CDR3 length: 12 amino acids. CDR3 sequence (DNA): TGCAGCGTTTTCGACGGGGATCAGCCCCAGCATTTT. Amino acids: CSVFDGDQPQHF. Together with reference TRBV29-1 and TRBJ1-5, the CDR3 gives the full variable domain: SAVISQKPSRDICQRGTSLTIQCQVDSQVTMMFWYRQQPGQSLTLIATANQGSEATYESGFVIDKFPISRPNLTFSTLTVSNMSPEDSSIYLCSVFDGDQPQHFGDGTRLSIL.

The chain links TRBV2 to TRBJ1-3, with 9 bases fitting TRBD1. V trimming: 7 bases; J trimming: 1 base; junction bases outside the gene matches: 5. Germline V CDR1 and CDR2: SNHLY, FYNNEI. The CDR3 extends over 15 amino acids. CDR3: CASTGQGSSGNTIYF. CDR3 in DNA: TGTGCCAGCACCGGACAGGGGTCTTCTGGAAACACCATATATTTT.

V usage is TRBV28 and J usage is TRBJ2-1, with D perhaps TRBD1 (5 bases). The CDR3 runs 15 residues. Germline CDR1 is MDHEN and CDR2 is SYDVKM. Trimming pared 5 bases from V and 3 bases from J, leaving 14 bases between. CDR3 coding DNA: TGTGCCAGCAGTCGCGATCAGGGATACTACAATGAGCAGTTCTTC. This translates into CASSRDQGYYNEQFF.

The rearrangement uses TRBV5-1 and TRBJ1-5, with 7 bases that match TRBD1. Germline V gene lookup returns CDR1 SGHRS and CDR2 YFSETQ. The ends lost 4 bases at V and 2 bases at J; junction bases unmatched: 3. CDR3 length: 14 amino acids. CDR3 amino acids: CASSTGTGNQPQHF. CDR3 DNA sequence: TGCGCCAGCAGCACCGGGACAGGCAATCAGCCCCAGCATTTT.

The chain links TRBV4-2 to TRBJ2-5, with TRBD2 identical over 10 bases. Germline CDR1 is LGHNA and CDR2 is YNFKEQ. V trimming: 4 bases; J trimming: 5 bases; junction bases outside the gene matches: 19. The CDR3 consists of 19 residues. CDR3 region: CASSPTVGRLAGLGETQYF. The CDR3 region has the DNA TGTGCCAGCAGCCCCACCGTCGGGAGACTAGCGGGCCTGGGGGAGACCCAGTACTTC.

The chain recombines TRBV5-6 with TRBJ2-5; 7 nucleotides line up with TRBD2. The CDR3 sequence is 16 residues long. The V and J ends lost 0 bases and 4 bases, in that order; junction bases with no gene match: 9. Per germline, CDR1 SGHDT and CDR2 YYEEEE. CDR3 sequence (DNA): TGTGCCAGCAGCTTGGCTGGCGGGAGAACCCCAGAGACCCAGTACTTC. Its protein is CASSLAGGRTPETQYF. The full variable domain, in which reference TRBV5-6 and TRBJ2-5 provide the parts outside the CDR3, is DAGVTQSPTHLIKTRGQQVTLRCSPKSGHDTVSWYQQALGQGPQFIFQYYEEEERQRGNFPDRFSGHQFPNYSSELNVNALLLGDSALYLCASSLAGGRTPETQYFGPGTRLLVL.

The DNA for the CDR3 is TGTGCCAGTAGTCCGGGGACTAGCGGCACAGATACGCAGTATTTT. Protein product: CASSPGTSGTDTQYF. The rearrangement uses TRBV19 and TRBJ2-3; 10 bases are shared with TRBD2. The CDR3 covers 15 residues. The germline CDR1 and CDR2 sequences are LNHDA and SQIVND (reference sequence). V lost 5 bases, J lost 1 base, and 3 bases stayed unmatched.

A few counts support this clone. V is TRBV2 and J is TRBJ2-5; D unclear. Trimming left V 6 bases short and J 4 bases short, with 9 bases between. The CDR3 has 12 residues. Germline V gene data show CDR1 as SNHLY and CDR2 as FYNNEI. The CDR3 sequence is CASSFSPETQYF. In DNA, the CDR3 is TGTGCCAGCAGCTTTAGTCCAGAGACCCAGTACTTC.

This chain links TRBV7-9 with TRBJ1-1; 8 bases are shared with TRBD1. Germline V gene data show CDR1 as SEHNR and CDR2 as FQNEAQ (reference sequence). After removal of 1 base from V and 4 bases from J, the junction contained 5 bases not matched to a gene. The CDR3 is 15 residues long. The CDR3 loop reads CASSLGQGFFTEAFF. The CDR3 region has the DNA TGTGCCAGCAGCTTAGGACAGGGGTTCTTCACTGAAGCTTTCTTT. The full variable domain, in which reference TRBV7-9 and TRBJ1-1 provide the parts outside the CDR3, is DTGVSQNPRHKITKRGQNVTFRCDPISEHNRLYWYRQTLGQGPEFLTYFQNEAQLEKSRLLSDRFSAERPKGSFSTLEIQRTEQGDSAMYLCASSLGQGFFTEAFFGQGTRLTVV.

This rearrangement joins TRBV11-2 to TRBJ1-5; 8 bases fit TRBD1. The J segment lost 7 bases and the V segment lost 4 bases, leaving 6 bases of the junction unmatched. Germline V gene data show CDR1 as SGHAT and CDR2 as FQNNGV. This CDR3 has 14 residues. The DNA for the CDR3 is TGTGCCAGCAGCTCCGACAGGGGAGGACAGCCCCAGCATTTT. Protein product: CASSSDRGGQPQHF.

The chain combines TRBV19 with TRBJ1-1, with D uncertain. The CDR3 is 17 amino acids. CDR1 and CDR2 from the germline V gene are LNHDA and SQIVND (reference sequence). The germline V and J ends were trimmed by 1 base and 0 bases, with 15 bases remaining between them. The CDR3 DNA reads TGTGCCAGTAGTATAGGGCATGGAGGAGGGATGAACACTGAAGCTTTCTTT. Translating gives CASSIGHGGGMNTEAFF.

The V call is TRBV7-3, the J call TRBJ2-6, with D possibly matching TRBD1 (6 bases). The CDR3 is 18 residues long. The V gene lost 1 base and the J gene lost 2 bases, with 15 bases spanning the gap. The germline gives CDR1 SGHTA, CDR2 FQGTGA. The CDR3 loop reads CASSLNGRGEPGANVLTF. The CDR3 DNA follows: TGTGCCAGCAGCTTAAATGGCAGGGGAGAACCTGGGGCCAACGTCCTGACTTTC.

V and J are TRBV27 and TRBJ1-2; possible D gene TRBD1, 6 bases. Trimming took off 7 bases at V and 6 bases at J, with 24 bases between the two ends. This CDR3 comprises 16 residues. Per germline, CDR1 MNHEY and CDR2 SMNVEV (reference sequence). The DNA for the CDR3 is TGTGCCAGCAAAACGAGCGGGGGGCGGTTGCACGATGGCTACACCTTC. Amino acid sequence: CASKTSGGRLHDGYTF.

This rearrangement joins TRBV5-1 to TRBJ1-2; 7 positions match TRBD1. The germline V gene encodes CDR1 SGHRS and CDR2 YFSETQ. The CDR3 covers 16 residues. J was trimmed by 0 bases and V by 6 bases; bases with no gene match: 11. CDR3 in DNA: TGCGCCAGCACCGAGACAGGGCTTCTAGCTAACTATGGCTACACCTTC. Its translation: CASTETGLLANYGYTF.

About this clone itself: Additional DNA sequences in this sample encode the identical CDR3. This chain connects TRBV7-2 to TRBJ1-2, with 9 positions matching TRBD1. Trimming took 5 bases from V and 3 from J; bases not matched to a gene: 4. The V gene's germline CDR1 is SGHTA and CDR2 FQGNSA. The CDR3 length is 14 residues. The CDR3: CASSPRTGDYGYTF. CDR3 DNA: TGTGCCAGCAGCCCGAGGACAGGGGACTATGGCTACACCTTC. The full variable domain, completed using reference TRBV7-2 and TRBJ1-2, is GAGVSQSPSNKVTEKGKDVELRCDPISGHTALYWYRQSLGQGLEFLIYFQGNSAPDKSGLPSDRFSAERTGGSVSTLTIQRTQQEDSAVYLCASSPRTGDYGYTFGSGTRLTVV.

The chain joins TRBV3-1 (or the pseudogene TRBV3-2) to TRBJ1-6, with 8 bases that match TRBD1. CDR1 and CDR2 (germline): LGHDT, YNNKEL (reference sequence). V lost 5 bases and J lost 10; bases outside the gene matches: 7. The CDR3 consists of 14 residues. This chain's CDR3 is CASSSGTGGSPLHF. The CDR3 DNA sequence: TGTGCCAGCAGCTCCGGGACAGGCGGATCACCCCTCCACTTT.

The genes are TRBV4-1 and TRBJ2-3; 9 bases align to TRBD2. Trimming removed 0 bases from V and 7 bases from J; junction bases left unmatched: 8. CDR1 is MGHRA, CDR2 YSYEKL, per germline. The CDR3 spans 16 residues. The CDR3 sequence is CASSQEERGVPNTQYF. The CDR3 region has the DNA TGCGCCAGCAGCCAAGAAGAGCGGGGGGTCCCAAATACGCAGTATTTT.

The V gene is TRBV5-5, the J gene TRBJ1-5, with D maybe TRBD1 (5 bases). V was clipped by 4 bases and J by 0 bases, with 17 bases between them. The CDR3 extends over 17 amino acids. Germline CDR1 reads SGHKS; CDR2 reads YYEKEE (reference sequence). The DNA for the CDR3 is TGTGCCAGCAGCGGCCACGGGGGAGTTTATAGCAATCAGCCCCAGCATTTT. Translated: CASSGHGGVYSNQPQHF.

The chain is built from TRBV19 and TRBJ1-2; D perhaps matches TRBD1 (6 bases). Germline V gene data show CDR1 as LNHDA and CDR2 as SQIVND (reference sequence). V lost 3 bases and J lost 1, with 12 bases in between. CDR3 length equals 15 residues. The CDR3 protein is CASSISDSYNYGYTF. Written as DNA, the CDR3 is TGTGCCAGTAGTATCTCGGACAGTTATAACTATGGCTACACCTTC.

The chain has TRBV27 and TRBJ1-5; D perhaps matches TRBD1 (5 bases). The V end was cut by 0 bases, the J end by 2 bases, with 17 bases between. The CDR3 loop spans 18 amino acids. Germline loops: CDR1 MNHEY, CDR2 SMNVEV (reference sequence). For the CDR3, the DNA is TGTGCCAGCAGTTTATCGAGGACCGGGGGTAGGCGCAATCAGCCCCAGCATTTT. Encoded protein: CASSLSRTGGRRNQPQHF.

The J gene is TRBJ1-2, the V gene TRBV24-1, with TRBD1 as a possible D gene (6 bases). The V end lost 6 bases, the J end lost 4 bases, and 14 bases lay between the germline ends. The CDR3 has 14 residues. CDR1 is KGHDR, CDR2 SFDVKD, per germline. This chain's CDR3 is CATSPRTASYGYTF. CDR3 DNA sequence: TGTGCCACCAGTCCGAGGACAGCCTCCTATGGCTACACCTTC.

Many counts were recorded for this clone. The V and J genes are TRBV9 and TRBJ2-2, with TRBD1 matching over 9 bases. Germline CDR1 is SGDLS and CDR2 is YYNGEE. The CDR3 sequence is 15 residues long. After removal of 3 bases from V and 4 bases from J, the junction contained 4 bases not matched to a gene. CDR3 protein: CASSGDRVGTGELFF. DNA for the CDR3: TGTGCCAGCAGCGGGGACAGGGTTGGCACCGGGGAGCTGTTTTTT.

This chain's CDR3 is CASSQSGGAYEQYF. The CDR3 coding sequence is TGTGCCAGCAGCCAGAGCGGGGGGGCATACGAGCAGTACTTC. V and J are TRBV4-2 and TRBJ2-7, with 10 positions matching TRBD2. With 3 bases clipped from V and 4 bases from J, the junction kept 3 bases outside the gene matches. The CDR3 covers 14 residues. Germline values: CDR1 LGHNA, CDR2 YNFKEQ.

V usage is TRBV6-5 and J usage is TRBJ1-6; 7 nucleotides match TRBD1. The CDR3 consists of 13 residues. Germline-derived CDR1 and CDR2 are MNHEY and SVGAGI. V was pared by 6 bases and J by 9 bases, with 5 bases of the junction left unmatched. CDR3: CASRVDRASPLHF. The CDR3, as DNA: TGTGCCAGCAGGGTTGACAGGGCTTCACCCCTCCACTTT.

This chain connects TRBV2 to TRBJ1-5; unclear D gene. Germline V gene sequence: CDR1 SNHLY, CDR2 FYNNEI. The V and J ends lost 4 bases and 9 bases respectively, with 16 bases between them. The CDR3 is 14 residues long. The CDR3, as DNA: TGTGCCAGCAGTGGAGTCAAGGTGGGAGGGCCCCAGCATTTT. Its protein is CASSGVKVGGPQHF.